A single sample gave rise to the 15 T cell receptor beta chains below, sequenced in a study of blood T cell repertoires in COVID-19 (dated by TCRdb to the early 2020s). Libraries were constructed by the immunoSEQ multiplex PCR assay. TCRdb stores this immuneACCESS table with in-frame sequences only. Part of the clones is absent; in the studies checked, under half of the shortfall reflects unresolved V genes, and no reason is known for the rest. This sample lists a few hundred thousand clones; roughly 84% were detected once. The leading ten clones occupy 3.6% of the sample. Input material: peripheral blood. Receptors were obtained from a woman aged 80 or older with acute or convalescent COVID-19.

This clone was recorded only once. J is TRBJ2-5 and V is TRBV9; D may be TRBD2 (5 bases). The length of the CDR3 is 13 residues. Between the trimmed V and J ends, which lost 0 bases and 5 bases, there was a span of 8 bases. Germline CDR1 and CDR2: SGDLS and YYNGEE. CDR3 amino acids: CASSVGQRETQYF. CDR3 sequence (DNA): TGTGCCAGCAGCGTAGGGCAGCGGGAGACCCAGTACTTC.

In this sample, this clone turned up a few times. V and J are TRBV30 and TRBJ1-3; the match to TRBD1 covers 12 bases. Germline trimming cut 5 bases from V and 0 bases from J; bases unmatched to any gene: 11. CDR1 is GTSNPN and CDR2 is SVGIG in the germline V gene (reference sequence). The CDR3 has 18 amino acids. CDR3 sequence (DNA): TGTGCCTGGGTCCGGGACAGGGGGCTCGGGTACTCTGGAAACACCATATATTTT. It yields the protein CAWVRDRGLGYSGNTIYF.

This clone occurred once. The chain employs TRBV19 and TRBJ2-2; D is undetermined. The CDR3 is 13 residues long. Germline CDR1 LNHDA, CDR2 SQIVND (reference sequence). V was trimmed by 8 bases and J by 6 bases, leaving 13 bases between them. The CDR3 loop reads CASATNVAGELFF. Here the CDR3 DNA reads TGTGCCAGTGCTACGAACGTTGCCGGGGAGCTGTTTTTT.

This chain connects TRBV29-1 to TRBJ2-1, with a tentative D call TRBD1 (6 bases). Trimming shortened V by 3 bases and J by 15 bases, and 12 bases separated the two germline ends. Looked up from germline, CDR1 is SQVTM and CDR2 is ANQGSEA. The CDR3 runs to 10 residues. Here the CDR3 reads CSVDEGGRFF. The CDR3 coding sequence is TGCAGCGTTGATGAAGGGGGACGGTTCTTC.

The rearrangement links TRBV5-1 to TRBJ2-1, with TRBD1 identical over 7 bases. V trimming: 2 bases; J trimming: 7 bases; junction bases outside the gene matches: 9. Germline V CDR1 and CDR2: SGHRS, YFSETQ. This CDR3 has 15 amino acids. CDR3 region: CASSLKTGESNEQFF. The CDR3 DNA reads as TGCGCCAGCAGCTTAAAAACAGGGGAGTCGAATGAGCAGTTCTTC.

The chain carries TRBV9 and TRBJ1-2; a weak D match, TRBD1 (6 bases). CDR1 is SGDLS and CDR2 is YYNGEE in the germline V gene. This CDR3 is 13 amino acids long. V dropped 0 bases and J dropped 8 bases, with 11 bases sitting between them. The CDR3 sequence: CASSVGTVDGYTF. The CDR3 nucleotides read TGTGCCAGCAGCGTAGGGACAGTTGACGGCTACACCTTC.

This chain joins TRBV5-1 and TRBJ2-5, with 7 positions matching TRBD1. The CDR3 spans 13 residues. Per germline, CDR1 SGHRS and CDR2 YFSETQ. The V gene end was trimmed by 4 bases and the J gene end by 2 bases; junction bases not matched to a gene: 2. The CDR3 spells CASSDREQETQYF. The CDR3 DNA is TGCGCCAGCAGCGACAGGGAACAAGAGACCCAGTACTTC.

The V and J genes are TRBV10-3 and TRBJ1-1; D unresolved. Per the germline V gene, CDR1 is ENHRY and CDR2 is SYGVKD. The CDR3 sequence is 14 residues long. V lost 6 bases, J lost 1 base, and 12 bases lay in between. DNA for the CDR3: TGTGCCATCAGCGAAAGTCCAGAGAACACTGAAGCTTTCTTT. Protein sequence: CAISESPENTEAFF.

The chain combines TRBV5-1 with TRBJ1-2, with 8 bases aligning to TRBD1. Germline V gene data show CDR1 as SGHRS and CDR2 as YFSETQ. The V segment lost 4 bases and the J segment 6 bases; nucleotides outside the gene matches: 2. There are 12 residues in the CDR3. CDR3 nucleotide sequence: TGCGCCAGCAGCCCACAGGGGGATGGCTACACCTTC. It is translated as CASSPQGDGYTF.

This chain joins TRBV19 and TRBJ1-1; D is undetermined. Germline-derived CDR1 and CDR2 are LNHDA and SQIVND (reference sequence). V was shortened by 6 bases and J by 4 bases, with 21 bases between the two germline ends. The CDR3 loop spans 16 amino acids. The CDR3 loop reads CASRGLWNGRGTEAFF. In DNA form, the CDR3 reads TGTGCCAGTAGGGGCCTATGGAACGGTCGGGGCACTGAAGCTTTCTTT.

V is TRBV19 and J is TRBJ1-4, with no clear D. The V gene's germline CDR1 is LNHDA and CDR2 SQIVND (reference sequence). The CDR3 runs 15 residues. The ends were cut back, 4 bases at V and 0 bases at J, with 9 bases in the middle. CDR3 region: CASSTESSTNEKLFF. CDR3 sequence (DNA): TGTGCCAGTAGTACTGAGTCCTCAACTAATGAAAAACTGTTTTTT.

Turning to this clone: At one end the junction does not follow the germline gene, possibly because of a read error. The rearrangement uses TRBV3-1 (or the pseudogene TRBV3-2) and TRBJ2-7, with D hard to call. This CDR3 is 14 amino acids long. CDR1 LGHDT and CDR2 YNNKEL come from the germline V gene (reference sequence). The CDR3 loop is CASSPFSHPGTKNF. DNA for the CDR3: TGTGCCAGCAGTCCTTTTAGCCACCCCGGCACAAAAAACTTC.

The CDR3 nucleotides read TGTGCCAGCAGCTCCCGGGACAGGGGAACCGGGGAGCTGTTTTTT. Translating it yields CASSSRDRGTGELFF. The rearrangement joins TRBV11-1 to TRBJ2-2, with 10 bases matching TRBD1. The V segment lost 4 bases and the J segment 5 bases; nucleotides outside the gene matches: 4. CDR3 size: 15 residues. In germline, CDR1 is SGHAT, CDR2 FQDESV (reference sequence).

The chain uses TRBV18 and TRBJ1-1; TRBD1 matches at 7 bases. V shed 4 bases, J shed 6 bases, and the junction held 8 bases outside the gene matches. Germline CDR1 is KGHSH and CDR2 is LQKENI. This CDR3 region has 14 residues. CDR3: CASSLEWDRPEAFF. DNA of the CDR3: TGTGCCAGCTCACTAGAATGGGACAGACCTGAAGCTTTCTTT.

This sequence joins TRBV28 and TRBJ1-5, with 8 bases aligning to TRBD1. Per germline, CDR1 MDHEN and CDR2 SYDVKM. This CDR3 comprises 16 residues. V lost 1 base and J lost 4; bases outside the gene matches: 6. CDR3 nucleotides: TGTGCCAGCAGTTTATTGGGACAGGAACCGAATCAGCCCCAGCATTTT. Translation: CASSLLGQEPNQPQHF.